Shown below are 30 T cell receptor beta chains from a single sample sequenced in a study of beta chain features in type 1 diabetes. Which antigens these TCRs recognize remains unknown. Study-level points and caveats: In all four CD4+ subsets, TCRB CDR3 length was significantly, moderately reduced in type 1 diabetes.

Every isolated RNA sample was fully reverse transcribed, so sequencing captured expressed TCRB transcripts. Data came from immunoSEQ multiplex PCR; TCRdb stores just in-frame clones and leaves some out. Here the sample spans around 710,000 clones, 12% being singletons. The sample taken for sequencing was naive CD4+ T cells from blood. The receptors shown here come from a man between 25 and 39 years old with type 1 diabetes.

V gene TRBV6-6 combines with J gene TRBJ2-7; no firm D call. The V end lost 2 bases, the J end lost 3 bases, and 8 bases lay between the germline ends. Germline V lookup: CDR1 MNHNY, CDR2 SVGAGI (reference sequence). The CDR3 covers 13 residues. CDR3 in amino acids: CASSYVTDYEQYF. The CDR3 DNA reads TGTGCCAGCAGTTACGTAACAGACTACGAGCAGTACTTC.

This chain uses TRBV19 with TRBJ1-6, with 8 nucleotides matching TRBD1. Germline CDR1 is LNHDA and CDR2 is SQIVND (reference sequence). The trim removed 7 bases at V and 7 bases at J, leaving 3 bases unmatched. This CDR3 spans 13 amino acids. The DNA of the CDR3 is TGTGCCAGTACGGACAGGGAGAATTCACCCCTCCACTTT. It translates to CASTDRENSPLHF.

This clone was counted between two and nine times. The rearrangement uses TRBV10-3 and TRBJ2-1; TRBD1 agrees at 8 bases. CDR1 is ENHRY, CDR2 SYGVKD, per germline. This CDR3 has 15 amino acids. The trim removed 0 bases at V and 8 bases at J, leaving 6 bases unmatched. The CDR3 protein is CAISESTGAGDEQFF. CDR3 in DNA: TGTGCCATCAGTGAGTCGACAGGGGCGGGTGATGAGCAGTTCTTC.

The chain combines TRBV15 with TRBJ1-5; no definite D call. Germline V gene sequence: CDR1 LNHNV, CDR2 YYDKDF (reference sequence). The length of the CDR3 is 17 residues. The V gene lost 1 base and the J gene lost 0 bases, with 13 bases spanning the gap. Here the CDR3 reads CATSRVSSQYSNQPQHF. The CDR3 bases are TGTGCCACCAGCAGAGTATCGTCCCAGTATAGCAATCAGCCCCAGCATTTT.

Points on this clone: At the DNA level, this CDR3 is encoded by other sequences in the same sample as well. DNA for the CDR3: TGCAGCGTTCCGGGACAGAACTATGGCTACACCTTC. Protein sequence: CSVPGQNYGYTF. This sequence joins TRBV29-1 and TRBJ1-2, with TRBD1 matching 7 bases. J lost 2 bases, V lost 5 bases, and 2 bases had no gene match. From germline, CDR1 is SQVTM and CDR2 ANQGSEA. The CDR3 consists of 12 residues.

This chain's CDR3 is CASGPSEAEKLFF. The CDR3 coding sequence is TGTGCCAGCGGACCGTCGGAAGCTGAAAAACTGTTTTTT. V usage is TRBV2 and J usage is TRBJ1-4; D uncertain. Looked up from germline, CDR1 is SNHLY and CDR2 is FYNNEI. There are 13 residues in the CDR3. Trimming took 8 bases from V and 7 from J, leaving 14 bases between them. The full variable domain, in which reference TRBV2 and TRBJ1-4 provide the parts outside the CDR3, is EPEVTQTPSHQVTQMGQEVILRCVPISNHLYFYWYRQILGQKVEFLVSFYNNEISEKSEIFDDQFSVERPDGSNFTLKIRSTKLEDSAMYFCASGPSEAEKLFFGSGTQLSVL.

V is TRBV6-5 and J is TRBJ1-2; D may be TRBD1 (5 bases). CDR3 length: 16 residues. The germline V and J ends were trimmed by 0 bases and 2 bases, with 13 bases remaining between them. Germline V gene lookup returns CDR1 MNHEY and CDR2 SVGAGI. DNA of the CDR3: TGTGCCAGCAGTTACTCACCGGGGGGTCCAAACTATGGCTACACCTTC. Translation gives CASSYSPGGPNYGYTF.

This clone has only a few counts. CDR3 sequence: CASRSVEQNTEAFF. The CDR3 nucleotides read TGTGCCAGTAGATCAGTCGAACAGAACACTGAAGCTTTCTTT. The V gene is TRBV19, the J gene TRBJ1-1; D gene ambiguous. Germline values: CDR1 LNHDA, CDR2 SQIVND (reference sequence). The CDR3 covers 14 residues. The V end lost 6 bases, the J end lost 1 base, and 12 bases lay between the germline ends.

The CDR3 DNA sequence: TGCGCCAGCAGCTTGGCCGAAAGTACCAATGAGCAGTTCTTC. Amino acids: CASSLAESTNEQFF. The rearrangement links TRBV5-1 to TRBJ2-1; D not certain. The germline CDR1 and CDR2 sequences are SGHRS and YFSETQ. There are 14 residues in the CDR3. The V gene lost 0 bases and the J gene lost 6 bases, with 10 bases spanning the gap.

The chain is built from TRBV19 and TRBJ2-3; D gene unclear. V was clipped by 7 bases and J by 5 bases, with 13 bases between them. The CDR3 spans 13 residues. Per germline, CDR1 LNHDA and CDR2 SQIVND (reference sequence). The CDR3 nucleotides read TGTGCCAGTACCTCAAGGAATCGAGATACGCAGTATTTT. This codes for CASTSRNRDTQYF.

The chain is built from TRBV18 and TRBJ2-7, with TRBD1 matching 10 bases. Per germline, CDR1 KGHSH and CDR2 LQKENI. This CDR3 is built from 15 residues. With V trimmed by 6 bases and J by 2 bases, 7 bases remained unmatched. CDR3 loop: CASSLGTGDTYEQYF. CDR3 DNA sequence: TGTGCCAGCTCCCTCGGGACAGGGGATACCTACGAGCAGTACTTC.

The V and J genes are TRBV9 and TRBJ2-7, with a weak D call TRBD1 (7 bases). The germline V and J ends were trimmed by 3 bases and 7 bases, with 20 bases remaining between them. The germline V gene has CDR1 SGDLS and CDR2 YYNGEE. This CDR3 region has 15 residues. CDR3 DNA: TGTGCCAGCAGCGCGGGCGGGGACAGAAGAAAAGAGCAGTACTTC. The encoded protein is CASSAGGDRRKEQYF.

This clone was counted a few times. The CDR3: CASSLVTLGETQYF. The CDR3 DNA sequence: TGTGCCAGCAGCTTAGTTACCCTCGGAGAGACCCAGTACTTC. V is TRBV13 and J is TRBJ2-5; no clear D. The CDR3 spans 14 residues. V shed 1 base and J shed 4 bases, with 10 bases lying between them. Germline values: CDR1 PRHDT, CDR2 FYEKMQ (reference sequence).

J is TRBJ2-5 and V is TRBV5-4, with 7 bases matching TRBD2. Trimming took 0 bases from V and 4 from J; bases not matched to a gene: 3. The CDR3 length is 14 residues. Germline assignment: CDR1 SGHNT and CDR2 YYREEE (reference sequence). The CDR3 is CASSLGTRVETQYF. CDR3 sequence (DNA): TGTGCCAGCAGCTTGGGGACTAGGGTAGAGACCCAGTACTTC.

The chain is built from TRBV5-4 and TRBJ1-1; D uncertain. Germline V gene data show CDR1 as SGHNT and CDR2 as YYREEE (reference sequence). V lost 2 bases and J 5 bases, leaving 13 bases between the germline ends. The CDR3 has 14 amino acids. This chain's CDR3 is CASSLTRTSTEAFF. The CDR3 bases are TGTGCCAGCAGCTTAACTAGGACTTCTACTGAAGCTTTCTTT.

J is TRBJ1-3 and V is TRBV9; D gene uncertain. Germline CDR1 and CDR2: SGDLS and YYNGEE. The CDR3 loop spans 15 amino acids. V shed 0 bases and J shed 3 bases, with 10 bases lying between them. This CDR3 reads CASSVGTWRGNTIYF. In DNA, the CDR3 is TGTGCCAGCAGCGTAGGAACCTGGCGTGGAAACACCATATATTTT.

This rearrangement joins TRBV18 to TRBJ1-6; TRBD1 agrees at 11 bases. The ends lost 3 bases at V and 3 bases at J; junction bases unmatched: 4. This CDR3 contains 17 residues. The germline V gene has CDR1 KGHSH and CDR2 LQKENI. Written as DNA, the CDR3 is TGTGCCAGCTCACCTTCGGACAGGGGGCTCTATAATTCACCCCTCCACTTT. Encoded protein: CASSPSDRGLYNSPLHF.

This clone has a handful of counts. The chain has TRBV28 and TRBJ2-1, with D perhaps TRBD1 or TRBD2 (5 bases each). Per the germline V gene, CDR1 is MDHEN and CDR2 is SYDVKM. The CDR3 loop spans 15 amino acids. V shed 7 bases and J shed 3 bases, with 16 bases lying between them. The DNA of the CDR3 is TGTGCCAGCACCGGGGAAAGGGGCCGCTACAATGAGCAGTTCTTC. Translated: CASTGERGRYNEQFF.

This clone was counted between two and nine times. The rearrangement joins TRBV30 to TRBJ1-5; 8 bases are shared with TRBD1. Germline CDR1 reads GTSNPN; CDR2 reads SVGIG (reference sequence). J was trimmed by 5 bases and V by 5 bases; bases with no gene match: 5. There are 13 residues in the CDR3. The CDR3 DNA sequence: TGTGCCTGGTCTAAACAGGGGGATCAGCCCCAGCATTTT. Translation gives CAWSKQGDQPQHF.

This clone was picked up a small number of times. CDR3 in amino acids: CAISDITEAFF. CDR3 bases: TGTGCCATCAGCGATATCACTGAAGCTTTCTTT. The chain carries TRBV10-3 and TRBJ1-1, with D unclear. Between the trimmed V and J ends, which lost 6 bases and 4 bases, there was a span of 6 bases. CDR1 and CDR2 from the germline V gene are ENHRY and SYGVKD. The CDR3 sequence is 11 residues long.

The chain uses TRBV6-6 and TRBJ1-6; 8 positions match TRBD1. The CDR3 is 14 residues long. From germline, CDR1 is MNHNY and CDR2 SVGAGI (reference sequence). The junction had 6 bases not matched to a gene; V was cut back by 5 bases and J by 9 bases. The CDR3, as DNA: TGTGCCAGCAGTCCTGGACAGGGTACTTCACCCCTCCACTTT. The encoded protein is CASSPGQGTSPLHF.

This clone has a handful of counts. The V call is TRBV6-5, the J call TRBJ2-1; 9 nucleotides agree with TRBD1. J was trimmed by 9 bases and V by 8 bases; bases with no gene match: 11. The CDR3 runs 14 residues. Germline V gene sequence: CDR1 MNHEY, CDR2 SVGAGI. DNA for the CDR3: TGTGCCAGCCGAACAGGGGGCGTTGAGACTGAGCAGTTCTTC. Its translation is CASRTGGVETEQFF.

This chain connects TRBV28 to TRBJ1-2; D unclear. V was cut by 7 bases and J by 9 bases, with 15 bases left in between. This CDR3 has 12 residues. CDR1 MDHEN and CDR2 SYDVKM come from the germline V gene. The CDR3 nucleotides read TGTGCCAGCACGACGCAGGAACGGCGCTACACCTTC. Translation: CASTTQERRYTF.

This clone was counted only a few times. This chain connects TRBV27 to TRBJ1-5; no clear D. The V gene's germline CDR1 is MNHEY and CDR2 SMNVEV (reference sequence). The CDR3 is 14 residues long. With 1 base removed from V and 6 bases from J, the gap between germline ends came to 10 bases. CDR3 DNA: TGTGCCAGCAGTTTATTCAGGTCGGGTCAGCCCCAGCATTTT. It yields the protein CASSLFRSGQPQHF.

The chain employs TRBV28 and TRBJ2-2; TRBD1 aligns across 10 bases. CDR1 is MDHEN, CDR2 SYDVKM, per germline. The CDR3 has 16 amino acids. J gave up 4 bases and V 5 bases, and 7 bases lay outside the gene matches. CDR3 in DNA: TGTGCCAGCAGTACCCCGGGACAGGGGTTCACCGGGGAGCTGTTTTTT. Residues: CASSTPGQGFTGELFF.

This clone has a handful of counts. The chain couples TRBV29-1 to TRBJ1-1; D uncertain. Deletions cut 3 bases from V and 3 bases from J, with 11 bases between. Per the germline V gene, CDR1 is SQVTM and CDR2 is ANQGSEA. This CDR3 has 13 residues. The CDR3 spells CSVDDATDTEAFF. The DNA for the CDR3 is TGCAGCGTTGACGACGCAACAGACACTGAAGCTTTCTTT. The whole variable domain, remainder taken from reference TRBV29-1 and TRBJ1-1, is SAVISQKPSRDICQRGTSLTIQCQVDSQVTMMFWYRQQPGQSLTLIATANQGSEATYESGFVIDKFPISRPNLTFSTLTVSNMSPEDSSIYLCSVDDATDTEAFFGQGTRLTVV.

V gene TRBV25-1 combines with J gene TRBJ1-4; D is uncertain. Trimming cost V 6 bases and J 3 bases, with 8 bases left between them. Germline loops: CDR1 MGHDK, CDR2 SYGVNS. The CDR3 totals 13 residues. This chain's CDR3 is CASRGEPNEKLFF. DNA for the CDR3: TGTGCCAGCAGGGGCGAGCCTAATGAAAAACTGTTTTTT.

As concerns this clone: In the same sample, other DNA sequences code for this CDR3. The chain couples TRBV7-9 to TRBJ2-5; D unclear. Germline V CDR1 and CDR2: SEHNR, FQNEAQ (reference sequence). V lost 1 base and J lost 1, with 4 bases in between. This CDR3 contains 13 residues. CDR3 coding DNA: TGTGCCAGCAGCTTAGTCGGCCAAGAGACCCAGTACTTC. Protein: CASSLVGQETQYF.

This clone was seen only a few times. The chain combines TRBV5-4 with TRBJ1-2, with D tentatively TRBD1 (5 bases). This CDR3 is built from 14 residues. CDR1 SGHNT and CDR2 YYREEE come from the germline V gene (reference sequence). The germline V and J ends were trimmed by 0 bases and 4 bases, with 10 bases remaining between them. This CDR3 is CASSLAGTPYGYTF. The CDR3 bases are TGTGCCAGCAGCTTGGCGGGGACCCCCTATGGCTACACCTTC.

This chain connects TRBV7-2 to TRBJ2-3; D is unresolved. Trimming stripped 4 bases from V and 10 bases from J, with 9 bases between. Germline-derived CDR1 and CDR2 are SGHTA and FQGNSA. This CDR3 has 11 residues. In DNA, the CDR3 is TGTGCCAGCAGCTCGTCCTTTCCGCAGTATTTT. Translated, it gives CASSSSFPQYF.